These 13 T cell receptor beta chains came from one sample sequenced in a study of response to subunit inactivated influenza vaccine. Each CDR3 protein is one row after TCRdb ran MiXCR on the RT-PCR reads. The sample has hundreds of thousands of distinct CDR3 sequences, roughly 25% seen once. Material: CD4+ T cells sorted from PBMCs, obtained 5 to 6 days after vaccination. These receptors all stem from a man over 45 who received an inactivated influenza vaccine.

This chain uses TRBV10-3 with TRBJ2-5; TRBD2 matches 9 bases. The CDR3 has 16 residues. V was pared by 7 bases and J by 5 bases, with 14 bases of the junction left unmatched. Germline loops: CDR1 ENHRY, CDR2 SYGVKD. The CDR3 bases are TGTGCCATCAAGGGCGGCGGGGGGGATCCTCTGGAGACCCAGTACTTC. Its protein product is CAIKGGGGDPLETQYF.

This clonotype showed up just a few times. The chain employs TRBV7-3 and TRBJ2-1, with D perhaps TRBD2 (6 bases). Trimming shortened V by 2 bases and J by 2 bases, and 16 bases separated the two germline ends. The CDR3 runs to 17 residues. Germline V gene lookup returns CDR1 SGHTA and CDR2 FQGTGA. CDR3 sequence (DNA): TGTGCCAGCAGCTTATTGGGGCTAGCGAGAACCTACAATGAGCAGTTCTTC. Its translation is CASSLLGLARTYNEQFF.

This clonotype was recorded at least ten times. The CDR3 spells CSARDFLNLAFF. CDR3 coding DNA: TGCAGTGCTAGAGATTTCTTAAATTTGGCTTTCTTT. V usage is TRBV20-1 and J usage is TRBJ1-1; D gene uncertain. Germline V CDR1 and CDR2: DFQATT, SNEGSKA (reference sequence). The ends were cut back, 0 bases at V and 11 bases at J, with 13 bases in the middle. The CDR3 is 12 residues long.

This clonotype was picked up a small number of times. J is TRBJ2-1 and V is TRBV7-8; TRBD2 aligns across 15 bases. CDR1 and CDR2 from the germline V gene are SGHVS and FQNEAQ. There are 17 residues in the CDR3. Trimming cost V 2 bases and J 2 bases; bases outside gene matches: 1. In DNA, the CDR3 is TGTGCCAGCAGCTTAAGGACTAGCGGGAGGGCCTACAATGAGCAGTTCTTC. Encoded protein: CASSLRTSGRAYNEQFF.

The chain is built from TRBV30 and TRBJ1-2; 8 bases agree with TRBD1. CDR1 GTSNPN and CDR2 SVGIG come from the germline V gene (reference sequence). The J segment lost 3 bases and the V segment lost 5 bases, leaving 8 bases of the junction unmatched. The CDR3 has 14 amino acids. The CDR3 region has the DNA TGTGCCTGGGGGATCCAGGGGGCGGACTATGGCTACACCTTC. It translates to CAWGIQGADYGYTF.

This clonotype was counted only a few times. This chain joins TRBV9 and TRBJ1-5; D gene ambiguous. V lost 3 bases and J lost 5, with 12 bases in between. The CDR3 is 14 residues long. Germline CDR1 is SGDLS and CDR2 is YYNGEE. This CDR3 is CASSADPKDQPQHF. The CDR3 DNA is TGTGCCAGCAGCGCGGACCCCAAGGATCAGCCCCAGCATTTT. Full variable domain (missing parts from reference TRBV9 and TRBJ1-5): DSGVTQTPKHLITATGQRVTLRCSPRSGDLSVYWYQQSLDQGLQFLIQYYNGEERAKGNILERFSAQQFPDLHSELNLSSLELGDSALYFCASSADPKDQPQHFGDGTRLSIL.

CDR3 coding DNA: TGTGCCAGCAGCTTCCAGAGCGGGGCCGGAGAGACCCAGTACTTC. Protein sequence: CASSFQSGAGETQYF. The V and J genes are TRBV7-2 and TRBJ2-5, with 7 nucleotides matching TRBD2. This CDR3 region has 15 residues. Germline lookup yields CDR1 SGHTA and CDR2 FQGNSA. V shed 3 bases and J 4 bases; nucleotides not matched to a gene: 8.

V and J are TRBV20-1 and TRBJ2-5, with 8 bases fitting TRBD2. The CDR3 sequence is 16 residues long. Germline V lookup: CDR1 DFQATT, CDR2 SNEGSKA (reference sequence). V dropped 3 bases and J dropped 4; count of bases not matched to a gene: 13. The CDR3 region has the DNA TGCAGTGCTAGCCAGTTTCGGCTAGCGGGTCCAGAGACCCAGTACTTC. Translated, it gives CSASQFRLAGPETQYF.

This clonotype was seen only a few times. CDR3: CASSQGMAGLQETQYF. Here the CDR3 DNA reads TGTGCCAGCAGCCAAGGAATGGCGGGACTCCAAGAGACCCAGTACTTC. This sequence joins TRBV4-2 and TRBJ2-5, with D perhaps matching TRBD2 (6 bases). The ends were cut back, 1 base at V and 1 base at J, with 13 bases in the middle. Per the germline V gene, CDR1 is LGHNA and CDR2 is YNFKEQ. CDR3 length: 16 residues.

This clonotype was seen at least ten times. The CDR3 sequence: CASSPGQGEAFF. The CDR3 nucleotides are TGTGCCAGCAGCCCTGGACAGGGCGAAGCTTTCTTT. The rearrangement links TRBV6-6 to TRBJ1-1; TRBD1 aligns across 8 bases. The CDR3 runs to 12 residues. After removal of 6 bases from V and 8 bases from J, the junction contained 5 bases not matched to a gene. The germline V gene has CDR1 MNHNY and CDR2 SVGAGI (reference sequence).

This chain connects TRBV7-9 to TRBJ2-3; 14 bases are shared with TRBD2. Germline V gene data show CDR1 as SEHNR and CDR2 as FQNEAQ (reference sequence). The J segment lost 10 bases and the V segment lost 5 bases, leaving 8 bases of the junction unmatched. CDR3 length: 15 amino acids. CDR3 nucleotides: TGTGCCAGCAGCGGCTTGACTAGCGGGGGGGCGGCGCAGTATTTT. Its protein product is CASSGLTSGGAAQYF.

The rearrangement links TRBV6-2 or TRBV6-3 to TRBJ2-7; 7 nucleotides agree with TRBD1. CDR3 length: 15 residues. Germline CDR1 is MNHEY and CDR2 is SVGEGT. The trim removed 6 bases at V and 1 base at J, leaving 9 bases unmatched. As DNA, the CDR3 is TGTGCCAGCAGGGGCACAGGGGCGGGTTCCTACGAGCAGTACTTC. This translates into CASRGTGAGSYEQYF.

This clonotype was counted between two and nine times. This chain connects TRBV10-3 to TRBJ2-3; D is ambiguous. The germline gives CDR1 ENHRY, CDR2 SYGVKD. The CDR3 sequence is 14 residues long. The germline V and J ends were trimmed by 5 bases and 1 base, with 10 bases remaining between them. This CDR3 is CAISLKGGTDTQYF. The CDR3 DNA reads TGTGCCATCAGTTTAAAGGGTGGCACAGATACGCAGTATTTT.